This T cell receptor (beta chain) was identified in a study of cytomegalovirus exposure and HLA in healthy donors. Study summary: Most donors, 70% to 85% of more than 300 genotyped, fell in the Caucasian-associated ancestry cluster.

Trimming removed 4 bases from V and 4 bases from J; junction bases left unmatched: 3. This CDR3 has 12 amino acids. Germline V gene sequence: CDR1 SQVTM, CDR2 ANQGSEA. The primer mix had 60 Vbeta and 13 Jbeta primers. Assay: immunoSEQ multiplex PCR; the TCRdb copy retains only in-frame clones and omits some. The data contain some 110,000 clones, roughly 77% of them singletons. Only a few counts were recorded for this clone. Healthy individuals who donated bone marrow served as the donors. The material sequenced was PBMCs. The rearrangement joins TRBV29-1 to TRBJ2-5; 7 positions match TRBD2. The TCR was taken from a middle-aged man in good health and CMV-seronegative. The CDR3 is CSVVSGGETQYF. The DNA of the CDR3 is TGCAGCGTTGTGTCGGGAGGAGAGACCCAGTACTTC.